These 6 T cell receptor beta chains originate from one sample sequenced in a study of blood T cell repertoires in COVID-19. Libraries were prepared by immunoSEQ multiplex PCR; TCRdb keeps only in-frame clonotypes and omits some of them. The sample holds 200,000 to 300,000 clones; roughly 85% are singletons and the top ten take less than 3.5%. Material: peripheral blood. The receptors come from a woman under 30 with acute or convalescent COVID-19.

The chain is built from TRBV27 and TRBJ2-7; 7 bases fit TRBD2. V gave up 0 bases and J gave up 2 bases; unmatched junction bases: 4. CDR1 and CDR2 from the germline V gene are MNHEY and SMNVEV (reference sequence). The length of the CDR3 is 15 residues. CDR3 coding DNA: TGTGCCAGCAGTTTATCCGGGAGGTCCCCCTACGAGCAGTACTTC. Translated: CASSLSGRSPYEQYF.

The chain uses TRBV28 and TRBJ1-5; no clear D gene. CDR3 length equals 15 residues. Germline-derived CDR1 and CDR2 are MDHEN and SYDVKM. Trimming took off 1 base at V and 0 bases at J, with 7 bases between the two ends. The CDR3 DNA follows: TGTGCCAGCAGTTTATTCATAGATAGCAATCAGCCCCAGCATTTT. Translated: CASSLFIDSNQPQHF.

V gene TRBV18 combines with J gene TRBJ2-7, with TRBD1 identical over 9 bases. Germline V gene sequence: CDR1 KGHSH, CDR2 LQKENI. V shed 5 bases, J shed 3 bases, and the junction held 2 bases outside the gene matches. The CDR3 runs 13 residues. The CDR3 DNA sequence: TGTGCCAGCTCAACAGGGGGCTTCTACGAGCAGTACTTC. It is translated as CASSTGGFYEQYF. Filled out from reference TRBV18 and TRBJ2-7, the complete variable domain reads NAGVMQNPRHLVRRRGQEARLRCSPMKGHSHVYWYRQLPEEGLKFMVYLQKENIIDESGMPKERFSAEFPKEGPSILRIQQVVRGDSAAYFCASSTGGFYEQYFGPGTRLTVT.

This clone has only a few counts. This CDR3 is CAIKPGRTYGYTF. The CDR3, as DNA: TGTGCCATCAAGCCAGGGCGGACCTATGGCTACACCTTC. The chain is built from TRBV10-3 and TRBJ1-2, with a tentative D call TRBD1 (5 bases). The CDR3 has 13 residues. Trimming took 7 bases from V and 4 from J, leaving 13 bases between them. In germline, CDR1 is ENHRY, CDR2 SYGVKD.

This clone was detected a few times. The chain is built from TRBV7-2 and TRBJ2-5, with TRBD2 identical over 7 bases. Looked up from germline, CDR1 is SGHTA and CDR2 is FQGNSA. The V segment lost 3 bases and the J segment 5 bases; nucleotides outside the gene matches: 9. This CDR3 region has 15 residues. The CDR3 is CASSFQGTSVETQYF. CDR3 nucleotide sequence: TGTGCCAGCAGCTTTCAGGGTACTAGCGTGGAGACCCAGTACTTC.

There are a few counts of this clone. The CDR3 DNA reads TGTGCCAGCAGCTACACAGTTACCTACGAGCAGTACTTC. Translation: CASSYTVTYEQYF. The rearrangement joins TRBV5-6 to TRBJ2-7; D not resolved. The germline V and J ends were trimmed by 3 bases and 2 bases, with 9 bases remaining between them. The CDR3 sequence is 13 residues long. From germline, CDR1 is SGHDT and CDR2 YYEEEE.